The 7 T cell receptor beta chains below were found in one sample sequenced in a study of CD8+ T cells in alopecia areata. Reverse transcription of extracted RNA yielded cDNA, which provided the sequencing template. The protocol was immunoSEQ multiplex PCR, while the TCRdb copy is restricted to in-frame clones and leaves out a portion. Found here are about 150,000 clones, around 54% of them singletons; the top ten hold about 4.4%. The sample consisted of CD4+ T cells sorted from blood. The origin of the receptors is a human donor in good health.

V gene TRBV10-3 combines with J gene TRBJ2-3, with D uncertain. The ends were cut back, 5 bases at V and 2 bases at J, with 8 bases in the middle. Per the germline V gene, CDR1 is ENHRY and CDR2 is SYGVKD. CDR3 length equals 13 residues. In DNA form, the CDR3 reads TGTGCCATCAGTAAGCTCCACACAGATACGCAGTATTTT. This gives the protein CAISKLHTDTQYF.

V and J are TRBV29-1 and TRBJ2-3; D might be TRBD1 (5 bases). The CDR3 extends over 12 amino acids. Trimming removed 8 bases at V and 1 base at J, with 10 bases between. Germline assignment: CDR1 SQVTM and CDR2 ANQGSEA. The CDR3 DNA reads TGCAGCTTCGACAGACGCACAGATACGCAGTATTTT. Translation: CSFDRRTDTQYF.

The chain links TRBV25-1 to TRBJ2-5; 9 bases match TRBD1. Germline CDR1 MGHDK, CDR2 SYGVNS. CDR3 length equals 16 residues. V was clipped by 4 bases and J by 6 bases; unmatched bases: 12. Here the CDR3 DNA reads TGTGCCAGCAGTGCGCCCCCGGGACAGGGTATGAAGACCCAGTACTTC. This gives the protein CASSAPPGQGMKTQYF.

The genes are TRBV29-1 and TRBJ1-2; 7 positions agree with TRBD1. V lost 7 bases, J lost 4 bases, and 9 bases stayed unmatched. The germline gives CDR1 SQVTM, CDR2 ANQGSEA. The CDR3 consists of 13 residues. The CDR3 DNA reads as TGCAGCGGGACACTTTCAGGGGGCTATGGCTACACCTTC. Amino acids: CSGTLSGGYGYTF.

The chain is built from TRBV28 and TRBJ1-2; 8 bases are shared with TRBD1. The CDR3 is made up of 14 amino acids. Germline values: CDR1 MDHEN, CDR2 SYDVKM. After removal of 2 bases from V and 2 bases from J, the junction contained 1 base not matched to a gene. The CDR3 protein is CASSLRQGNYGYTF. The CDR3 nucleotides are TGTGCCAGCAGTTTACGACAGGGGAACTATGGCTACACCTTC.

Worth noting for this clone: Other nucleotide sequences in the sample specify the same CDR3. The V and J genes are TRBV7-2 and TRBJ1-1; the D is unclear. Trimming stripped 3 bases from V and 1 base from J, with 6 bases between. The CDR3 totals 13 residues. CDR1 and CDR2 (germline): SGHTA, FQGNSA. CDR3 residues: CASSFGRNTEAFF. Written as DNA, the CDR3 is TGTGCCAGCAGCTTCGGTCGGAACACTGAAGCTTTCTTT.

CDR3 sequence reads: CASSLTGLQPQHF. The DNA for the CDR3 is TGTGCCAGCAGCCTCACAGGGTTGCAGCCCCAGCATTTT. The chain uses TRBV7-2 and TRBJ1-5; the D gene is possibly TRBD1 (6 bases). The CDR3 runs to 13 residues. CDR1 and CDR2 from the germline V gene are SGHTA and FQGNSA. Trimming cost V 5 bases and J 7 bases, with 12 bases left between them.